This T cell receptor beta chain was sequenced in a study of shared clonotypes between healthy human individuals (TCRdb year 2020). With respect to the entire study: The cohort included a few men and a couple of women between 18 and 49 years of age. For each donor, three plates each were used for CD4 naive and CD4 memory, two plates were used for CD8 naive, and one plate was used for CD8 memory. Blood TCR repertoires of five healthy adults were deeply sequenced to estimate repertoire size and the extent of clonotype sharing between individuals. To increase sequencing depth and limit assay-specific biases, TCR repertoire library preparation and sequencing were carried out by different laboratories using diverse techniques. Each donor's leukapheresis produced roughly between roughly 0.85 and 9 billion PBMCs. The paper as a whole reports these results and caveats: Pairwise subsampling led to the expectation that sequencing depth would affect the degree of clonotype sharing among donors. Naive subsets generally had larger estimated clonotype richness than memory subsets did. Sampling was limited to blood, and TCR repertoires in tissue likely differ from TCR repertoires in blood. The genetic and exposure-history diversity represented was limited by the small number of donors. Sharing across several donors was observed for about 5% of naive CD4, about 3.2% of naive CD8, 2% to 2.5% of memory CD4, and roughly 0.4% of memory CD8 clonotypes. Even with the large sequencing depth, rarefaction of the sorted-subset datasets indicated that sequencing was incomplete. Compared with non-shared clonotypes, the clonotypes found in all four sorted-subset donors had higher generation probabilities.

For this clone: What this receptor recognizes is not known. It has no much larger one-base neighbor in the sample; base qualities were not kept.

TCR CDR3 regions were amplified from genomic DNA by multiplex PCR using the deep immunoSEQ assay. Extracted genomic DNA from each cell subset was distributed evenly across all wells of several immunoSEQ 96-well plates, and each plate was treated as a replicate. For sorted subsets, each replicate PCR was loaded with 200 to 250 ng genomic DNA, equivalent to approximately 33,000 T cell genomes. Purified libraries were quantified with a Qubit 3.0 fluorometer, sized on a Bioanalyzer 2100, and re-quantified with the KAPA Library Quantification kit. A separate single-read 150-cycle Illumina NextSeq 550 flow cell was used to sequence each immunoSEQ 96-well plate. For the original study's pipeline: Because the immunoSEQ output held only junctional sequences and lacked quality scores, the filtering could not match the filtering applied to full-length reads. Sequences were annotated with PyIR, a Python wrapper for IgBLAST v1.9, and V/J genes and CDR3 were assigned using IMGT germline references. Any read was removed if the V/J assignment was weak (E-value above 1e-6), the CDR3 was missing, or the read contained stop codons, out-of-frame junctions, or ambiguous translated residues. V3J clonotypes were defined as sequences sharing an identical inferred V gene, J gene, and CDR3 amino acid sequence. Percentage overlap between repertoires was calculated by dividing the number of shared unique clonotypes by the size of the smaller repertoire. RTK rarefaction, the Chao1 estimator, and Recon v2.1 estimates of unobserved clonotypes were used to assess repertoire richness. Generation probabilities for all TCRbeta clonotypes obtained by the gDNA method from several donors were computed using OLGA. TCRdb stores this immuneACCESS table with in-frame sequences only. Part of the clones is absent; in the studies checked, under half of the shortfall reflects unresolved V genes, and no reason is known for the rest. V and J calls and clone size are given by that table; D and trimming were obtained from the DNA. This sample holds over a million clones; roughly 96% were observed only once. The ten largest make up 1% to 1.5% of the sample.

The donors were healthy, HIV-negative adults with no recently reported acute infections or vaccinations. Every donor was a Caucasian adult residing in Nashville, Tennessee, USA. Magnetic negative selection was used to enrich CD4+ T cells, after which naive cells were positively selected on CD45RA and the negative fraction became the memory subset. Blood was collected by leukapheresis, and PBMCs were isolated by Ficoll-Histopaque density gradient centrifugation and then cryopreserved in liquid nitrogen vapor phase. Analytical flow cytometry was used to check the purity and quantity of every magnetically sorted T cell population. Each sorted fraction had its genomic DNA isolated and then quantified by UV absorbance on a Nanodrop 2000c. The receptor was isolated from a man younger than 40 in good health. Sequenced: naive CD4+ T cells sorted from blood. The cell subset or site label of this sample denotes: CD45RA+ positively selected.

The CDR3 region reads CAWSRDKGQSQPQHF. The nucleotide sequence is given as TGTGCCTGGAGTAGGGACAAAGGGCAGAGTCAGCCCCAGCATTTT. Here the chain combines TRBV30 and TRBJ1-5; TRBD1 is a weak D gene call, 6 bases matching. The germline V gene encodes CDR1 GTSNPN and CDR2 SVGIG (reference sequence). V is clipped by 2 bases and J by 6 bases, and the sequence between their germline boundaries is 17 bases long. The CDR3 runs 15 amino acids, cysteine and phenylalanine included. This entry keeps only the CDR3 DNA: 45 bases, framed from base 1.